The present entry profiles one TCR beta chain with its context. Its antigen remains undetermined. No much larger clone is present one base from it, and per-base qualities are unavailable. Using the deep immunoSEQ assay, multiplex PCR amplified TCR CDR3 regions from genomic DNA. Extracted genomic DNA from each cell subset was spread evenly across all wells of several immunoSEQ 96-well plates, with each plate serving as a replicate. Each replicate PCR for sorted subsets received around 210 ng genomic DNA, equal to about 30,000 T cell genomes. Purified libraries were quantified with a Qubit 3.0 fluorometer, sized on a Bioanalyzer 2100, and re-quantified with the KAPA Library Quantification kit. Every immunoSEQ 96-well plate was sequenced on a separate single-read 150-cycle Illumina NextSeq 550 flow cell. The published analysis was carried out like this. Because only junctional sequences without quality scores were contained in the immunoSEQ output, filtering matching that applied to full-length reads could not be performed. Sequences were annotated with PyIR, a Python wrapper for IgBLAST v1.9, using IMGT germline references to assign V/J genes and CDR3. Any read was removed if the V/J assignment was weak (E-value above 1e-6), the CDR3 was missing, or the read contained stop codons, out-of-frame junctions, or ambiguous translated residues. V3J clonotypes were defined by identical inferred V gene, J gene, and CDR3 amino acid sequence. The percentage overlap between two repertoires was calculated by dividing the number of shared unique clonotypes by the size of the smaller repertoire. Three approaches were used to assess repertoire richness: RTK rarefaction, the Chao1 estimator, and Recon v2.1 estimates of unobserved clonotypes. Generation probabilities were computed with OLGA for all TCRbeta clonotypes obtained by the gDNA method from four donors. This is the immuneACCESS table as TCRdb keeps it, with only in-frame sequences that have V and J called. A part of the clones is gone; compared with another copy, unresolved V genes explain less than half, and the rest is unexplained. V and J calls and clone size are as listed in that table; D and trimming were resolved from the DNA. The sample table shows 1.5 million to 2.5 million clones, and roughly 94% are seen once. More than 0.95% of the sample belongs to the ten largest clones.

The sample originates from a study of shared clonotypes between healthy human individuals (dated by TCRdb to 2018 to 2021). Study-wide context: The cohort comprised a couple of women and a few men aged 18 to 49 years. To estimate repertoire size and how much clonotype sharing occurs between individuals, the study deeply sequenced the blood TCR repertoires of a handful of healthy adults. To increase sequencing depth and limit assay-specific biases, different laboratories used diverse techniques to prepare libraries and sequence TCR repertoires. For each donor, CD4 naive and CD4 memory were each run on three plates, CD8 naive on two plates, and CD8 memory on one plate. Each donor's leukapheresis produced roughly between roughly 0.85 and 9 billion PBMCs.

The germline V gene (reference sequence) provides CDR1 LNHDA and CDR2 SQIVND. The CDR3 measures 14 amino acids from cysteine to phenylalanine. The read is trimmed to its CDR3 DNA, 42 bases read in frame from base 1. The junction shows trimming of 10 bases on V and 4 bases on J, and the gene matches do not reach 8 bases of it. General study outcomes and caveats: Estimated clonotype richness was generally larger for naive than for memory subsets. About 5% of naive CD4, 3.5% of naive CD8, 2.3% of memory CD4, and more than 0.35% of memory CD8 clonotypes were shared across a few donors. Pairwise subsampling led to the expectation that sequencing depth would affect the degree of clonotype sharing among donors. Only blood was sampled, and tissue TCR repertoires likely differ from those in blood. The small number of donors limited the genetic and exposure-history diversity represented. Incomplete sequencing was indicated by rarefaction of sorted-subset datasets, despite the large sequencing depth. Clonotypes shared by all four sorted-subset donors showed higher generation probabilities than non-shared clonotypes.

CD8 naive samples were obtained by positive selection for CCR7 among CD45RO-negative cells, yielding a CD45RA+CCR7+ population from which TemRA cells were excluded. Healthy HIV-negative adults with no recently reported acute infections or vaccinations were included as donors. Every donor was a Caucasian adult living in Nashville, Tennessee, USA. Blood was collected by leukapheresis, and PBMCs were isolated by Ficoll-Histopaque density gradient centrifugation and then cryopreserved in liquid nitrogen vapor phase. Analytical flow cytometry was used to check the purity and quantity of every magnetically sorted T cell population. Genomic DNA was isolated from each sorted fraction and quantified by UV absorbance on a Nanodrop 2000c.

The TCR comes from a young man in good health. Recombination linked TRBV19 to TRBJ2-2; 8 bases in the middle match TRBD2. Sequenced sample: naive CD8+ T cells sorted from blood. The cell subset or site tag for this specimen amounts to: CD45RA+CCR7+. The CDR3 reads as follows: CATGGAFGTGELFF. The DNA sequence is as follows: TGTGCCACCGGGGGGGCGTTTGGCACCGGGGAGCTGTTTTTT.